Described below is a single T cell receptor (beta chain) sequence and its context. This clonotype was recorded at least ten times. Its antigen is still unknown. No base qualities exist here, and no much larger clone lies one base off it. From cysteine to phenylalanine, the CDR3 is 15 amino acids long. Solely the CDR3 DNA is kept, with 45 bases framed from the first base. According to the germline V gene (reference sequence), CDR1 reads LGHDT and CDR2 reads YNNKEL. For this chain, trimming is 3 bases at the V end and 4 bases at the J end, and the number of junction bases without a gene match is 4. This record belongs to a study of neurological immune-mediated disorders (dated by TCRdb to between 2018 and 2020). Study-wide context: Among the approximately 35 multiple sclerosis patients, relapsing-remitting MS accounted for around 30 and secondary progressive MS accounted for 3. Alongside PBMC samples, the set of some 98 TCR-beta libraries contained longitudinal samples, technical triplicates, and paired CD4+ and CD8+ T-cell subsets that had been sorted. Using UMI-based sequencing, the study compared peripheral blood TCR-beta repertoires from patients with HTLV-I-associated myelopathy (HAM/TSP), patients with multiple sclerosis, and healthy controls. The cohort comprised around 70 subjects: about 15 HAM/TSP patients, 35 or so multiple sclerosis patients and 20 healthy controls. The investigation overall reported the following: The MS cluster was not associated with any clinical or MRI features, and the authors stated that larger cohorts are needed. No identical CDR3 amino acid sequences were shared among expanded clones across subjects, suggesting private TCR-beta repertoires in all groups. In phylogenetic analysis, the repertoires of 18 of 34 MS patients grouped into a cluster of related CDR3 sequences, which suggests a possible signature at the repertoire level. TCR clonal expansion was highest in HAM/TSP patients and lowest in MS patients, with MS patients falling below even healthy controls.

For the unsorted PBMC libraries, 2 million PBMCs were stored in RNAlater at -80 degrees C until RNA extraction and were used to generate the libraries. Multiple sclerosis patients were enrolled in a US clinical protocol under which disease progression was evaluated by magnetic resonance imaging. PBMCs were separated from peripheral blood using Ficoll-Hypaque density gradient centrifugation and then cryopreserved in liquid nitrogen. To synthesize cDNA, template-switch 5'RACE was performed with a primer carrying a 10-nucleotide random unique molecular identifier so that each TCR transcript was tagged. Every sequencing run yielded over 180 million TCR-beta sequences covering 15-18 subjects. Total RNA was extracted with the RNeasy kit. The KAPA Real-time Library Amplification kit was used to amplify TCR-beta VDJ regions with primers for the TCR constant region and the 5'RACE anchor. Sample indexes and Illumina adaptors were added in a first PCR, and a second PCR then increased library yield. After Ampure bead purification, the roughly 650 bp TCR product was size-selected on a 2% E-gel SizeSelection system. Before pooling, libraries had their quality checked on a Bioanalyzer, their concentration measured with Qubit, and their quantity determined with the Kapa Library Quantification kit. Paired-end 2 x 150 bp sequencing of the libraries was performed on an Illumina HiSeq 2500. To increase sequence diversity, roughly 23-30% phiX was spiked into each library pool. As for the original processing: Quality-filtered reads were processed with the UMI-based MiGEC pipeline, and over 85% of raw TCR sequences were removed by the MiGEC pipeline during error correction. IMGT germline references were used for aligning VDJ genes, and each clonotype was defined as a unique CDR3 amino acid sequence together with its V-J genes. Clonal expansion, Shannon diversity and CDR3 relatedness (CalcPairwiseDistances, ClusterSamples) were evaluated with VDJtools, and phylogenetic trees were built with CLCbio workbench. Clones with at least 8 unique UMIs were defined as expanded, with this threshold being based on coefficient-of-variation modelling across technical triplicates. Starting from the raw public reads, TCRdb applied fastp trimming at Q25, assembled clones with MiXCR and retained in-frame beta chains. For every CDR3 protein sequence, its rows merge into one entry that carries the most common genes and DNA. The authors' filters were not applied to this entry. This sample lists 45,000 to 55,000 distinct CDR3 sequences; around 3.4% were detected once. The ten top clones hold 5.9% of the sample.

The sequenced sample consisted of PBMCs. The rearrangement joined TRBV3-1 to TRBJ2-7; 12 of the junction bases match TRBD2. This receptor was identified in a man aged 40-49 years with multiple sclerosis. The nucleotide sequence reads TGTGCCAGCAGCCACAGACTAGCGGGGGATTACGAGCAGTACTTC. Its protein product is CASSHRLAGDYEQYF.